The clone carrying this T cell receptor (beta chain) was recorded a few times. In germline, CDR1 is ENHRY, CDR2 SYGVKD. V was clipped by 3 bases and J by 5 bases, with 13 bases between them. There are 14 residues in the CDR3. The data were obtained in a study of early T cells in non-severe SARS-CoV-2 infection. Via MiXCR, TCRdb re-called the 5' RACE reads, giving one row per CDR3 protein. The data show some 62,000 distinct CDR3 sequences, 8% to 10% seen once. This receptor was taken from an adult who was a healthcare worker with PCR-confirmed SARS-CoV-2 infection or an uninfected control (not recorded which). This chain connects TRBV10-3 to TRBJ1-2; D is unresolved. The sample consisted of whole blood. CDR3 protein: CAISDVTPAYGYTF. CDR3 DNA: TGTGCCATCAGTGATGTGACCCCAGCATATGGCTACACCTTC.